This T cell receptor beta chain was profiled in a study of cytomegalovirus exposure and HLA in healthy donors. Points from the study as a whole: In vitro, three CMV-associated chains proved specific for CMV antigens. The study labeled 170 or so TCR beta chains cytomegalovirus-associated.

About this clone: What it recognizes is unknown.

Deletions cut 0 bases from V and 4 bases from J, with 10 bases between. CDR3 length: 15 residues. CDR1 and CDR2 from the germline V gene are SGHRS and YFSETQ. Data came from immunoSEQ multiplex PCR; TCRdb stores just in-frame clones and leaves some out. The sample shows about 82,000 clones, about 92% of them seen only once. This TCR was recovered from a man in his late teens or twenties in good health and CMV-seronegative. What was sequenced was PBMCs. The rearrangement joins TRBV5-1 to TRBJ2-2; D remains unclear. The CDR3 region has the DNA TGCGCCAGCAGCTTGGCACTGGTCTCCACCGGGGAGCTGTTTTTT. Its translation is CASSLALVSTGELFF.